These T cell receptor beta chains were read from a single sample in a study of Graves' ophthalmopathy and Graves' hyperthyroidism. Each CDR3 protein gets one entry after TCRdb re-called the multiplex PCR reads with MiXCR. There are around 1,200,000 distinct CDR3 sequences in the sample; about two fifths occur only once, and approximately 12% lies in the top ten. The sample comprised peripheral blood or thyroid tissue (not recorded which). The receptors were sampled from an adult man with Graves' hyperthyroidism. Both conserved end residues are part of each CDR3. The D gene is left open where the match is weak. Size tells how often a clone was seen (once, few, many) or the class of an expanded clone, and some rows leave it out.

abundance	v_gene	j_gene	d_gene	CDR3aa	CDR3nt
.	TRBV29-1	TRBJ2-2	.	CSAGENTGELFF	TGCAGTGCCGGAGAGAACACCGGGGAGCTGTTTTTT
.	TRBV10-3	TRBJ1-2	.	CAISESLGLDYGYTF	TGTGCCATCAGTGAGTCGCTGGGTTTGGACTATGGCTACACCTTC
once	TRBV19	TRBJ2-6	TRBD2	CASSIDLRRGTNVLTF	TGTGCCAGTAGTATAGATCTTCGGCGGGGGACCAACGTCCTGACTTTC
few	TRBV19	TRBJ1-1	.	CATRGPGRNTEAFF	TGTGCCACCCGGGGTCCAGGGCGGAACACTGAAGCTTTCTTT
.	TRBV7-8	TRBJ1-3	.	CASSLGFLGNTIYF	TGTGCCAGCAGCTTAGGGTTTCTTGGAAACACCATATATTTT
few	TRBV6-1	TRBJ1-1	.	CASSEDIWKGLGTEAFF	TGTGCCAGCAGTGAAGACATATGGAAGGGGCTTGGCACTGAAGCTTTCTTT
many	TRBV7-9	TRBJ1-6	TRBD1	CASSSTGQGGSPLHF	TGTGCCAGCAGCTCAACCGGACAGGGTGGCTCACCCCTCCACTTT
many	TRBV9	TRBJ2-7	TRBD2	CASSVRSGGTPYEQYF	TGTGCCAGCAGCGTACGAAGCGGGGGGACCCCCTACGAGCAGTACTTC
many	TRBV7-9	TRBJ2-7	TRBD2	CASSIASGGNEQYF	TGTGCCAGCAGCATCGCTAGCGGGGGAAACGAGCAGTACTTC
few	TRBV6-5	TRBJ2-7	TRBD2	CASSREREGTYEQYF	TGTGCCAGCAGTCGCGAGCGGGAGGGTACCTACGAGCAGTACTTC
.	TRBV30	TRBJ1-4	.	CAWSVNSLEKLFF	TGTGCCTGGAGTGTTAACAGCCTCGAAAAACTGTTTTTT
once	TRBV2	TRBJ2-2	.	CASSGPGGNTGELFF	TGTGCCAGCAGTGGACCGGGGGGCAACACCGGGGAGCTGTTTTTT
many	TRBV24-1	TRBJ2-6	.	CATSATGNSGANVLTF	TGTGCCACCAGCGCCACAGGGAACTCTGGGGCCAACGTCCTGACTTTC
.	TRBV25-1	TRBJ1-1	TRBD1	CASVRDSEAFF	TGTGCCAGCGTGCGGGACAGCGAAGCTTTCTTT